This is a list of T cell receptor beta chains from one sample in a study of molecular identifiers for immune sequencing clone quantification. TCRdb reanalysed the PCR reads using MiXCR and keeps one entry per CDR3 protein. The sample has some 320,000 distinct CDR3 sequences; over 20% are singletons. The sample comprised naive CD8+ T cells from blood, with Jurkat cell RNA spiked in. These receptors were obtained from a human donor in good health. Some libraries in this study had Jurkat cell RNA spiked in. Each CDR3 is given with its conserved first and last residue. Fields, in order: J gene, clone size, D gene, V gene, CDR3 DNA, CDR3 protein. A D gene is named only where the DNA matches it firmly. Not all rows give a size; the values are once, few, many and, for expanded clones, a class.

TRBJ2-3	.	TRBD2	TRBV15	TGTGCCACCAGCAGAGATTTCGGGCCTAGCGGGAGCAGAGATACGCAGTATTTT	CATSRDFGPSGSRDTQYF
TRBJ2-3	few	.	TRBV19	TGTGCCAGTAGTATAACCCCTACAGATACGCAGTATTTT	CASSITPTDTQYF
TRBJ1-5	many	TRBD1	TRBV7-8	TGTGCCAGCAGCTTAGGTGCAGGGGGCCCTCAGCCCCAGCATTTT	CASSLGAGGPQPQHF
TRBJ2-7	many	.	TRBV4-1	TGCGCCAGCAGCTTACAGGTGACCCGGAGGGAGCAGTACTTC	CASSLQVTRREQYF
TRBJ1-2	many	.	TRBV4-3	TGCGCCAGCAGCGCGTCGGAGGGGGGGCTCGGTGGCTACACCTTC	CASSASEGGLGGYTF
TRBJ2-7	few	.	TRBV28	TGTGCCAGCAGTTTACCCCGGGACAATACCTACGAGCAGTACTTC	CASSLPRDNTYEQYF
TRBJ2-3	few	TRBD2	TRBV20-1	TGCAGTGCTAGACCTCCGACTAGCGGGGTACTCACAGATACGCAGTATTTT	CSARPPTSGVLTDTQYF
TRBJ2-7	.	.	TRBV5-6	TGTGCCAGCAGCGCACCGGGACACTACTCCTACGAGCAGTACTTC	CASSAPGHYSYEQYF
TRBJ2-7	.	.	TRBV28	TGTGCCAGCAGTTTGGTGGAGGGGTCCGAGCAGTACTTC	CASSLVEGSEQYF
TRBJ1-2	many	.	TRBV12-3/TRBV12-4	TGTGCCAGCAGTTTAGCTCGTATCAACTATGGCTACACCTTC	CASSLARINYGYTF
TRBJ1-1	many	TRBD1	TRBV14	TGTGCCAGCAGGGCCGGGACAGAGAACACTGAAGCTTTCTTT	CASRAGTENTEAFF
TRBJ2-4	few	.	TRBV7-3	TGTGCCAGCAGCTTGATCCCCATAGCCAAAAACATTCAGTACTTC	CASSLIPIAKNIQYF
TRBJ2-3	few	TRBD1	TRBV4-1	TGCGCCAGCAGCCAACAACAGGGGGATACGCAGTATTTT	CASSQQQGDTQYF
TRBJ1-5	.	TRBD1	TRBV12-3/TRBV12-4	TGTGCCGTTGGCTCCACAGGGGTGAAACAGCCCCAGCATTTT	CAVGSTGVKQPQHF
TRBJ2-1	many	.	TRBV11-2	TGTGCCAGCAGCTTAGTGGGAGGACCAAATGAGCAGTTCTTC	CASSLVGGPNEQFF
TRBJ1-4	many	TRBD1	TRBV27	TGTGCCAGCACTATTACAGGGGGCGAAAAACTGTTTTTT	CASTITGGEKLFF
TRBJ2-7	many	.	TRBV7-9	TGTGCCAGCAGCTTAGTGGCGGGCGAGCAGTACTTC	CASSLVAGEQYF
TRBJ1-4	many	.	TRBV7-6	TGTGCCAGCAGCGGGGCAGGTGTTGAAAAACTGTTTTTT	CASSGAGVEKLFF
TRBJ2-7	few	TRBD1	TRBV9	TGTGCCAGCAGCCCACAAACAGGGGTGGACTACGAGCAGTACTTC	CASSPQTGVDYEQYF
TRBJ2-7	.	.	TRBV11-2	TGTGCCAGCAGCTTACTGGGTTTATACGAGCAGTACTTC	CASSLLGLYEQYF
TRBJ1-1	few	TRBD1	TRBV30	TGTGCCTGGAGTTACGGACAGGGTGGATTGAACACTGAAGCTTTCTTT	CAWSYGQGGLNTEAFF
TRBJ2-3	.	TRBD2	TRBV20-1	TGCAGTGCAGTCGGGACTAGCGAGAGCACAGATACGCAGTATTTT	CSAVGTSESTDTQYF
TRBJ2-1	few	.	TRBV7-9	TGTGCCAGCAGCTTCGTTCGCCCGAATGAGCAGTTCTTC	CASSFVRPNEQFF
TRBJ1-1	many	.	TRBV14	TGTGCCAGCAGCCAGGGGAAGAACACTGAAGCTTTCTTT	CASSQGKNTEAFF
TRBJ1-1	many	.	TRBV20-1	TGCAGTGTAGAAGGACCGTCCGGCACTGAAGCTTTCTTT	CSVEGPSGTEAFF
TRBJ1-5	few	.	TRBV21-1	TGTGCCAGCAGCTCCATACAGGGTGTTTTCGCCTATCAGCCCCAGCATTTT	CASSSIQGVFAYQPQHF
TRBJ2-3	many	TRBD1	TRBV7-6	TGTGCCAGCAGCTTGACAGGGGCTAGCACAGATACGCAGTATTTT	CASSLTGASTDTQYF
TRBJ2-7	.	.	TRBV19	TGTGCCAGTAGCCCGATCCTCCGGGGAACCTACGAGCAGTACTTC	CASSPILRGTYEQYF
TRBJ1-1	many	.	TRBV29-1	TGCACCTACGCCCCTGAAGCTTTCTTT	CTYAPEAFF
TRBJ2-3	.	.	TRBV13	TGTGCCAGCAGCATCAGACTGACAGATACGCAGTATTTT	CASSIRLTDTQYF
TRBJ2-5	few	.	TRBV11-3	TGTGCCAGCAGCGCCCTAGTGGGAGAGACCCAGTACTTC	CASSALVGETQYF
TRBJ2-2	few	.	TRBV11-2	TGTGCCAGCAGCTTAGACAGGGTCAACACCGGGGAGCTGTTTTTT	CASSLDRVNTGELFF
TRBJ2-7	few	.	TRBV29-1	TGCAGCGCTGAGGGCAAGAACGACTACGAGCAGTACTTC	CSAEGKNDYEQYF
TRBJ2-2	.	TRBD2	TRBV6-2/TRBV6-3	TGTGCCAGTCAACAACTAGCGGGAGAGGGATGGACCGGGGAGCTGTTTTTT	CASQQLAGEGWTGELFF
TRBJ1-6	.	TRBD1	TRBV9	TGTGCCAGCAGCGGGACAGGGGTCGATAATTCACCCCTCCACTTT	CASSGTGVDNSPLHF
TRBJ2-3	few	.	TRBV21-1	TGTGCCAGCAGCTTGAGGACTAGCGGGCCTCCAAGTACAGATACGCAGTATTTT	CASSLRTSGPPSTDTQYF
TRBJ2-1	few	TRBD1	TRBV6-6	TGTGCCAGCAGTTATTCGGGACAGAACAATGAGCAGTTCTTC	CASSYSGQNNEQFF
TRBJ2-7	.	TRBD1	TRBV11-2	TGTGCCAGCAGCTACACCGGGACAGGGGGCTACGAGCAGTACTTC	CASSYTGTGGYEQYF
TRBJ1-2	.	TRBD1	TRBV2	TGTGCCAGCAGCGAAAACCCGACAGGGGGTTATTATGGCTACACCTTC	CASSENPTGGYYGYTF
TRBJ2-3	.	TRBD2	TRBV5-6	TGTGCCAGCAGCTTGCTCCTAGCGGGACACACAGATACGCAGTATTTT	CASSLLLAGHTDTQYF
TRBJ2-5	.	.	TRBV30	TGTGCCTGGAGTGTACTTAACAACCAAGAGACCCAGTACTTC	CAWSVLNNQETQYF
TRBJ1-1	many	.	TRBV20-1	TGCAGTGCTAGAGTAACGGACATGACTGAAGCTTTCTTT	CSARVTDMTEAFF
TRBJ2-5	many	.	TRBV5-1	TGCGCCAGCAGCTTGGTACTAGCTTCAGAGACCCAGTACTTC	CASSLVLASETQYF
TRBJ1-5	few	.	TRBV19	TGTGCCAGTAGTATAGTGGAAACTCAGCCCCAGCATTTT	CASSIVETQPQHF